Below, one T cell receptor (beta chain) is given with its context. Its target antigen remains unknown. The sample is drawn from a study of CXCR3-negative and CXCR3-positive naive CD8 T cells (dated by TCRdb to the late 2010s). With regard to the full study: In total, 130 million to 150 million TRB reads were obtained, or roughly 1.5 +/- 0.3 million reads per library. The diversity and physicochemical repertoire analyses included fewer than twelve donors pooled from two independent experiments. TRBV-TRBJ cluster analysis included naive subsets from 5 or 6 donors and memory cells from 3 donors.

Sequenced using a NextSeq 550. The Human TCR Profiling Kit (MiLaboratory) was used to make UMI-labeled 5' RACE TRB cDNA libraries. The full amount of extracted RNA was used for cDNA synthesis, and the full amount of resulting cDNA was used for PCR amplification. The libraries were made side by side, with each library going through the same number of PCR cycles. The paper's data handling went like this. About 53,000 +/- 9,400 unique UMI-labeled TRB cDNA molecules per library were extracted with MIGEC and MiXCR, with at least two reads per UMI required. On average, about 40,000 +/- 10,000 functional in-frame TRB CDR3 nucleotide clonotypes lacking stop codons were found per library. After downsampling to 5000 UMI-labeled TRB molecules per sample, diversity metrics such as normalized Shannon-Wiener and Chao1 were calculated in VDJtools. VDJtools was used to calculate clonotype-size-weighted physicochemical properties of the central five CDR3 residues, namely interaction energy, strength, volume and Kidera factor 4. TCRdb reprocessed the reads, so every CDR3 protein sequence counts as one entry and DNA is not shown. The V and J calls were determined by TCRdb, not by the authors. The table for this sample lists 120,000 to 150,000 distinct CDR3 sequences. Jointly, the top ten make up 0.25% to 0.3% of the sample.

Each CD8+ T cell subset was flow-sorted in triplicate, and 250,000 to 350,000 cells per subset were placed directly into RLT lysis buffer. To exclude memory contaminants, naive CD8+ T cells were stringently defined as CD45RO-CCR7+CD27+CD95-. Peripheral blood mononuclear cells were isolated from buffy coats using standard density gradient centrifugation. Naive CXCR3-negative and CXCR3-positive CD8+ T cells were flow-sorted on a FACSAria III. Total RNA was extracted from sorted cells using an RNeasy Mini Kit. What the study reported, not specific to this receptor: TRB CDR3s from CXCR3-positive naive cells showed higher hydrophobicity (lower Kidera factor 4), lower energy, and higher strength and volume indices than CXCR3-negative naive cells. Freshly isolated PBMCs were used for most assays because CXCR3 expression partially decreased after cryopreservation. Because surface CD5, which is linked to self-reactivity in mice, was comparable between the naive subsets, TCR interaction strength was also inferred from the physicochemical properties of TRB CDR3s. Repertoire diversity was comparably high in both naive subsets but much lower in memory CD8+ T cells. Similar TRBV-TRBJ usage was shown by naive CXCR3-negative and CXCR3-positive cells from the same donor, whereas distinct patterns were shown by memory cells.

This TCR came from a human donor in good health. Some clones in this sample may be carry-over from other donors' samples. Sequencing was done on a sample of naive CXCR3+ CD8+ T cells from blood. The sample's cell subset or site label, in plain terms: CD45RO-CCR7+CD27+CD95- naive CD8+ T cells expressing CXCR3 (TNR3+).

The CDR3 has the sequence CSFGQGAGYTF. The chain uses TRBV29-1 and TRBJ1-2; TCRdb designates TRBD1, a call that cannot be tested without DNA. The CDR3 runs 11 amino acids, cysteine and phenylalanine included. The protein alone is recorded here. The germline V gene yields SQVTM for CDR1 and ANQGSEA for CDR2.